This TCR beta chain came from a study of control samples from healthy donors and cancer patients. The CDR3 is 17 residues long. Trimming took 2 bases from V and 0 from J, leaving 16 bases between them. The V gene's germline CDR1 is MNHNS and CDR2 SASEGT. The table came from immunoSEQ multiplex PCR; TCRdb's copy has only in-frame clones and leaves some out. The profile shows 70,000 or so clones, about 90% of them singletons. The material sequenced was PBMCs. V and J are TRBV6-1 and TRBJ1-1; D is possibly TRBD1 (5 bases). This clonotype was sampled from a man aged 60 to 75 with lung cancer. The CDR3 DNA follows: TGTGCCAGCAGTGAACTCCGGGGCGGCTCAATGAACACTGAAGCTTTCTTT. It is translated as CASSELRGGSMNTEAFF.